This T cell receptor beta chain was retrieved from a study of breast tumors, draining lymph nodes, adjacent tissues. Study-wide results and caveats: Luminal-like breast cancer showed significantly greater tumor-nontumor repertoire similarity than basal-like breast cancer did.

As for this clonotype: No antigen is known for it.

TCRdb passed the multiplex PCR reads through MiXCR, listing each CDR3 protein once. The table has about 140,000 distinct CDR3 sequences, roughly 33% seen once. The lymph nodes were axillary draining lymph nodes from breast cancer patients. Germline CDR1 is SNHLY and CDR2 is FYNNEI. V gave up 1 base and J gave up 7 bases, with 14 bases separating them. The CDR3 spans 16 residues. This chain connects TRBV2 to TRBJ1-6, with D possibly TRBD1 on 5 matching bases. The source of this sequence is a female donor with breast cancer. Some clones in this sample may be carry-over from other donors' samples. The sample comprised axillary lymph node tissue. CDR3 residues: CASSEEGDVANSPLHF. In DNA form, the CDR3 reads TGTGCCAGCAGTGAAGAAGGGGACGTTGCAAATTCACCCCTCCACTTT.